The clone carrying this TCR beta chain was observed a handful of times. This sample was included in a study of beta chain features in type 1 diabetes. The CDR3 is 17 amino acids. Trimming shortened V by 0 bases and J by 0 bases, and 13 bases separated the two germline ends. Germline V gene lookup returns CDR1 LNHNV and CDR2 YYDKDF (reference sequence). Isolated RNA was reverse transcribed in full, so expressed TCRB transcripts were sequenced. The data were produced by immunoSEQ multiplex PCR, yet TCRdb's version contains in-frame clones alone and is incomplete. This sample has hundreds of thousands of clones, with 25% to 35% found just once. Each donor gave one heparinised blood draw averaging about 116 mL.

The receptor was isolated from a man aged 18 to 29 in good health. The chain carries TRBV15 and TRBJ2-3, with D possibly matching TRBD2 (5 bases). Sequencing was carried out using naive CD4+ T cells from blood. The DNA of the CDR3 is TGTGCCACCAGCAGAGATAGGTCCGGGATTAGCACAGATACGCAGTATTTT. Its translation: CATSRDRSGISTDTQYF.